The sequence of this TCR beta chain was determined in a study of cytomegalovirus exposure and HLA in healthy donors. The wider study: An earlier analysis found 95 million to 140 million unique TCR beta sequences from about 179 million T cells.

This CDR3 contains 13 residues. Trimming cost V 3 bases and J 0 bases, with 8 bases left between them. The germline CDR1 and CDR2 sequences are GTSNPN and SVGIG (reference sequence). This clone was observed a few times. Primers included in the PCR were 60 Vbeta and 13 Jbeta primers. Measured with immunoSEQ multiplex PCR; TCRdb has only the in-frame clones, and not every one. The sample lists over 200,000 clones, 77% occurring once. The specimen was PBMCs. The chain combines TRBV30 with TRBJ1-1; D is unresolved. This receptor was obtained from a woman in her fifties or sixties in good health and CMV-seropositive. The CDR3 nucleotides are TGTGCCTGGAGATTGGCCATGAACACTGAAGCTTTCTTT. It translates to CAWRLAMNTEAFF.